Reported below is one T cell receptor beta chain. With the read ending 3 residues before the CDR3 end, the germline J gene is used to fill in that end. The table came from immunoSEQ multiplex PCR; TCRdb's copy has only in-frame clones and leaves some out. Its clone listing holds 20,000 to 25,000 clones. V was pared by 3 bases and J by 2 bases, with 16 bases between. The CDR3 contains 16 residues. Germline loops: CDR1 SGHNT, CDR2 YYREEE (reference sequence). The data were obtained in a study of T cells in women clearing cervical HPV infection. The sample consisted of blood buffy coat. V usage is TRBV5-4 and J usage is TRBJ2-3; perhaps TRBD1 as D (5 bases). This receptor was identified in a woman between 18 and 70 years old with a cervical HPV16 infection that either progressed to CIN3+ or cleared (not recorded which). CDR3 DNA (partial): TGTGCCAGCAGCTCCGGTCTGGGGCGGACCACAGATACG. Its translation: CASSSGLGRTTDT. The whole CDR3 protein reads CASSSGLGRTTDTQYF.